This T cell receptor beta chain originates from a study (TCRdb year 2016). Library creation used RT-PCR. Sequencing instrument: Illumina MiSeq. The raw public data were reprocessed by TCRdb itself: fastp quality trimming at Q25, MiXCR clonotype calling, in-frame beta chains only. Rows with one shared CDR3 protein collapse into an entry with the most common genes and DNA. Within this sample are about 680,000 distinct CDR3 sequences, with 13% to 15% of them counted one time only. Roughly 3.9% of the sample is held by the ten biggest clonotypes. The V end gives up 7 bases and the J end 1 base, leaving 4 bases in the junction not matched to a gene. The CDR3 contains 15 residues, cysteine and phenylalanine counted. The read is trimmed to its CDR3 DNA, 45 bases read in frame from base 1. Based on the germline V gene (reference sequence), the CDR1 and CDR2 sequences are DFQATT and SNEGSKA. This clonotype has just a few counts. This clone's antigen is unknown. Qualities for individual bases were not recorded, and no much larger clone is one base off.

The chain is encoded by TRBV20-1 joined to TRBJ2-1, with 13 bases matching TRBD2. The origin of this receptor is a female donor in good health, serving as a healthy control. Source material: memory CD4+ T cells from blood. The DNA sequence is given as TGCAGTGGGACTAGCGGGAGTGGATCCTACAATGAGCAGTTCTTC. Translated, it reads CSGTSGSGSYNEQFF.